Listed below are T cell receptor beta chains from one sample, sequenced in a study of CD8+CD57+ T cells in acquired aplastic anemia. TCRdb reprocessed the reads with MiXCR, giving one entry per CDR3 protein. The table includes approximately 200,000 distinct CDR3 sequences, roughly 57% detected once. Sequencing was performed on sorted CD4+, CD8+, or CD8+CD57+ T cells (not recorded which) from PBMCs. The origin of the receptors is a human donor in good health. The CDR3 runs from the conserved cysteine through the conserved F or W. The D gene is left open where the match is weak. Some rows have no size entry. The others give once, few or many, or a class for an expanded clone.

v_gene: TRBV20-1
abundance: .
j_gene: TRBJ1-1
d_gene: .
CDR3aa: CSARGSSNTEAFF
CDR3nt: TGCAGTGCTAGAGGTAGTTCGAACACTGAAGCTTTCTTT

v_gene: TRBV7-6
abundance: .
j_gene: TRBJ2-3
d_gene: .
CDR3aa: CASSAVGSGYNEQYF
CDR3nt: TGTGCCAGCAGCGCCGTTGGGTCTGGCTACAATGAGCAGTATTTT

v_gene: TRBV2
abundance: once
j_gene: TRBJ2-5
d_gene: .
CDR3aa: CASTSTGTQIETQYF
CDR3nt: TGTGCCAGCACTAGCACCGGGACGCAAATAGAGACCCAGTACTTC

v_gene: TRBV5-4
abundance: .
j_gene: TRBJ2-7
d_gene: .
CDR3aa: CASSFLSGTLSSYEQYF
CDR3nt: TGTGCCAGCAGCTTCCTTTCCGGGACCCTGAGCTCCTACGAGCAGTACTTC

v_gene: TRBV5-1
abundance: .
j_gene: TRBJ2-7
d_gene: TRBD1
CDR3aa: CASSRQGRSYEQYF
CDR3nt: TGTGCCAGCAGCCGACAGGGGCGTTCCTACGAGCAGTACTTC

v_gene: TRBV7-6
abundance: .
j_gene: TRBJ2-7
d_gene: .
CDR3aa: CASSLGVTGSSYEQYF
CDR3nt: TGTGCCAGCAGCTTAGGGGTGACGGGGAGCTCCTACGAGCAGTACTTC

v_gene: TRBV2
abundance: .
j_gene: TRBJ2-7
d_gene: .
CDR3aa: CASTQVVIYEQYF
CDR3nt: TGTGCCAGCACCCAAGTCGTTATCTACGAGCAGTACTTC

v_gene: TRBV20-1
abundance: few
j_gene: TRBJ1-1
d_gene: TRBD1
CDR3aa: CSARTGLNTEAFF
CDR3nt: TGCAGTGCAAGGACAGGGCTGAACACTGAAGCTTTCTTT

v_gene: TRBV24-1
abundance: .
j_gene: TRBJ2-1
d_gene: .
CDR3aa: CATSSPTSLFYNEQFF
CDR3nt: TGTGCCACCAGCTCCCCGACTAGTCTGTTCTACAATGAGCAGTTCTTC

v_gene: TRBV12-3/TRBV12-4
abundance: .
j_gene: TRBJ2-7
d_gene: .
CDR3aa: CASSRSLSYEQYF
CDR3nt: TGTGCCAGCAGCCGGAGCCTTAGCTACGAGCAGTACTTC

v_gene: TRBV11-3
abundance: many
j_gene: TRBJ2-1
d_gene: TRBD2
CDR3aa: CASSRGLAGGLGEQFF
CDR3nt: TGTGCCAGCAGCCGAGGACTAGCGGGGGGGCTTGGCGAGCAGTTCTTC

v_gene: TRBV9
abundance: .
j_gene: TRBJ1-2
d_gene: .
CDR3aa: CASSVGPVSGYTF
CDR3nt: TGTGCCAGCAGCGTAGGGCCCGTTTCCGGCTACACCTTC

v_gene: TRBV10-1
abundance: .
j_gene: TRBJ2-3
d_gene: TRBD1
CDR3aa: CASSGLRDRVADTQYF
CDR3nt: TGCGCCAGCAGTGGGCTCCGGGACAGGGTAGCTGATACGCAGTATTTT

v_gene: TRBV29-1
abundance: .
j_gene: TRBJ2-7
d_gene: .
CDR3aa: CSVGTGPYEQYF
CDR3nt: TGCAGCGTTGGTACAGGGCCGTACGAGCAGTACTTC

v_gene: TRBV2
abundance: .
j_gene: TRBJ2-5
d_gene: .
CDR3aa: CASSAIDQETQYF
CDR3nt: TGTGCCAGCAGTGCTATAGATCAAGAGACCCAGTACTTC

v_gene: TRBV15
abundance: .
j_gene: TRBJ2-3
d_gene: TRBD2
CDR3aa: CATTGGLDTQYF
CDR3nt: TGTGCCACTACGGGGGGGCTGGATACGCAGTATTTT

v_gene: TRBV9
abundance: .
j_gene: TRBJ1-1
d_gene: TRBD1
CDR3aa: CASSAEGTGEAFF
CDR3nt: TGTGCCAGCAGCGCGGAAGGGACAGGGGAAGCTTTCTTT

v_gene: TRBV29-1
abundance: once
j_gene: TRBJ1-2
d_gene: .
CDR3aa: CSVWGGDGYTF
CDR3nt: TGCAGCGTTTGGGGCGGAGATGGCTACACCTTC

v_gene: TRBV9
abundance: few
j_gene: TRBJ2-7
d_gene: TRBD2
CDR3aa: CASSVGLAGVSYEQYF
CDR3nt: TGTGCCAGCAGCGTAGGACTAGCGGGAGTCTCCTACGAGCAGTACTTT

v_gene: TRBV5-1
abundance: many
j_gene: TRBJ2-1
d_gene: TRBD2
CDR3aa: CASSLALAGVSYNEQFF
CDR3nt: TGCGCCAGCAGCTTGGCTCTAGCGGGAGTTTCCTACAATGAGCAGTTCTTC

v_gene: TRBV28
abundance: many
j_gene: TRBJ2-2
d_gene: .
CDR3aa: CASSETGELFF
CDR3nt: TGTGCCAGCAGCGAGACCGGGGAGCTGTTTTTT

v_gene: TRBV29-1
abundance: .
j_gene: TRBJ2-5
d_gene: TRBD2
CDR3aa: CSVSAGTSGSLRQYF
CDR3nt: TGCAGCGTCTCCGCCGGGACTAGCGGGTCATTAAGGCAGTACTTC

v_gene: TRBV7-9
abundance: .
j_gene: TRBJ1-2
d_gene: .
CDR3aa: CASSLGSSNGYTF
CDR3nt: TGTGCCAGCAGCTTAGGGTCCAGTAATGGCTACACCTTC

v_gene: TRBV4-3
abundance: .
j_gene: TRBJ2-7
d_gene: .
CDR3aa: CASPGRGTSYEQYF
CDR3nt: TGCGCCAGCCCTGGGAGGGGGACATCCTACGAGCAGTACTTC

v_gene: TRBV20-1
abundance: few
j_gene: TRBJ2-7
d_gene: .
CDR3aa: CSAPEPTGIYEQYF
CDR3nt: TGCAGTGCTCCAGAACCAACAGGAATCTACGAGCAGTACTTC

v_gene: TRBV10-3
abundance: .
j_gene: TRBJ2-5
d_gene: .
CDR3aa: CAISESGLLQETQYF
CDR3nt: TGTGCCATCAGTGAGTCTGGGCTACTCCAAGAGACCCAGTACTTC

v_gene: TRBV20-1
abundance: .
j_gene: TRBJ1-5
d_gene: TRBD1
CDR3aa: CSAAGSRGSQPQHF
CDR3nt: TGCAGTGCCGCAGGGTCCAGGGGGAGTCAGCCCCAGCATTTT

v_gene: TRBV29-1
abundance: .
j_gene: TRBJ1-3
d_gene: .
CDR3aa: CSVVLLAGNTIYF
CDR3nt: TGCAGCGTTGTGTTACTGGCCGGAAACACCATATATTTT

v_gene: TRBV12-3/TRBV12-4
abundance: few
j_gene: TRBJ2-2
d_gene: .
CDR3aa: CASTSTGELFF
CDR3nt: TGTGCCAGCACTTCTACCGGGGAGCTGTTTTTT

v_gene: TRBV27
abundance: many
j_gene: TRBJ1-1
d_gene: .
CDR3aa: CASSPFATNTEAFF
CDR3nt: TGTGCCAGCAGCCCTTTTGCAACGAACACTGAAGCTTTCTTT

v_gene: TRBV6-1
abundance: .
j_gene: TRBJ2-3
d_gene: TRBD2
CDR3aa: CASLESGGTSDTQYF
CDR3nt: TGTGCCAGCCTGGAGAGCGGGGGGACCTCAGATACGCAGTATTTT

v_gene: TRBV19
abundance: .
j_gene: TRBJ1-3
d_gene: .
CDR3aa: CASSSSLGNTIYF
CDR3nt: TGTGCCAGTAGTTCCTCACTTGGAAACACCATATATTTT

v_gene: TRBV7-6
abundance: .
j_gene: TRBJ1-2
d_gene: .
CDR3aa: CASSLGPGLGKEGGCYGYTF
CDR3nt: TGTGCCAGCAGCTTAGGACCCGGACTCGGCAAGGAAGGAGGATGCTATGGCTACACCTTC

v_gene: TRBV7-9
abundance: .
j_gene: TRBJ1-2
d_gene: .
CDR3aa: CASSPSYNYGYTF
CDR3nt: TGTGCCAGCAGCCCTAGTTATAACTATGGCTACACCTTC

v_gene: TRBV11-2
abundance: .
j_gene: TRBJ2-7
d_gene: TRBD1
CDR3aa: CASSPFRTGEGEQYF
CDR3nt: TGTGCCAGCAGCCCCTTCCGGACAGGGGAAGGCGAGCAGTACTTC

v_gene: TRBV7-9
abundance: .
j_gene: TRBJ2-7
d_gene: .
CDR3aa: CASSLLRSSYNEQYF
CDR3nt: TGTGCCAGCAGCTTATTGCGGAGCTCCTACAATGAGCAGTACTTC

v_gene: TRBV2
abundance: few
j_gene: TRBJ1-6
d_gene: .
CDR3aa: CASSDYDSPLHF
CDR3nt: TGTGCCAGCAGTGATTACGATTCACCCCTCCACTTT

v_gene: TRBV2
abundance: many
j_gene: TRBJ2-5
d_gene: .
CDR3aa: CASSDPEETQYF
CDR3nt: TGTGCCAGCAGTGACCCCGAAGAGACCCAGTACTTC

v_gene: TRBV20-1
abundance: few
j_gene: TRBJ2-7
d_gene: TRBD1
CDR3aa: CSARGDREGGLFDEQYF
CDR3nt: TGCAGTGCTAGAGGGGACAGGGAGGGGGGGCTTTTCGACGAGCAGTACTTC

v_gene: TRBV7-3
abundance: few
j_gene: TRBJ1-6
d_gene: TRBD1
CDR3aa: CASSVGQTNSPLHF
CDR3nt: TGTGCCAGCAGCGTGGGACAGACCAATTCACCCCTCCACTTT